This TCR beta chain was sequenced in a study of OX40 agonist ivuxolimab in advanced cancers. Findings and caveats of the study: Averaged across samples, CD8+ T cells carried more expanded clones than CD4+ did. Patients with a partial response at 0.1-3.0 mg/kg had among the lowest clonal expansion.

The length of the CDR3 is 14 residues. Germline CDR1 and CDR2: MNHNY and SVGAGI (reference sequence). Trimming left V 2 bases short and J 8 bases short, with 13 bases between. TCRdb's table, derived via immunoSEQ multiplex PCR, lists solely in-frame clones and lacks some. The repertoire consists of approximately 60,000 clones, with about 93% occurring once and the leading ten covering 18%. About this clone: No antigen is known for it.

Patients with a history of autoimmune disease or on systemic immunosuppression were excluded. This receptor was taken from an adult with an advanced solid tumor such as melanoma, head and neck, liver or kidney cancer. The chain is built from TRBV6-6 and TRBJ2-1; D remains ambiguous. Sequencing was performed on CD4+ or CD8+ T cells sorted from blood, taken in a trial of the OX40 agonist ivuxolimab. CDR3 sequence (DNA): TGTGCCAGCAGTTACCTGGGCTTTGGAGATGAGCAGTTCTTC. Translation: CASSYLGFGDEQFF.